This TCR beta chain was sequenced during a study of OX40 agonist ivuxolimab in advanced cancers. Sequencing was performed with immunoSEQ multiplex PCR; in TCRdb, only in-frame clones are kept and a portion is missing. This sample has 50,000 to 60,000 clones, with around 86% found just once. CDR3 length: 14 amino acids. Trimming took 6 bases from V and 4 from J; bases not matched to a gene: 2. Looked up from germline, CDR1 is SNHLY and CDR2 is FYNNEI. This sequence originates from an adult with an advanced solid tumor such as melanoma, head and neck, liver or kidney cancer. The source material was CD4+ or CD8+ T cells sorted from blood, sampled in a trial of the OX40 agonist ivuxolimab. The chain recombines TRBV2 with TRBJ2-5; 13 bases line up with TRBD2. CDR3 bases: TGTGCCAGCAGCCGGACTAGCGGGAGAGAGACCCAGTACTTC. It codes for CASSRTSGRETQYF.